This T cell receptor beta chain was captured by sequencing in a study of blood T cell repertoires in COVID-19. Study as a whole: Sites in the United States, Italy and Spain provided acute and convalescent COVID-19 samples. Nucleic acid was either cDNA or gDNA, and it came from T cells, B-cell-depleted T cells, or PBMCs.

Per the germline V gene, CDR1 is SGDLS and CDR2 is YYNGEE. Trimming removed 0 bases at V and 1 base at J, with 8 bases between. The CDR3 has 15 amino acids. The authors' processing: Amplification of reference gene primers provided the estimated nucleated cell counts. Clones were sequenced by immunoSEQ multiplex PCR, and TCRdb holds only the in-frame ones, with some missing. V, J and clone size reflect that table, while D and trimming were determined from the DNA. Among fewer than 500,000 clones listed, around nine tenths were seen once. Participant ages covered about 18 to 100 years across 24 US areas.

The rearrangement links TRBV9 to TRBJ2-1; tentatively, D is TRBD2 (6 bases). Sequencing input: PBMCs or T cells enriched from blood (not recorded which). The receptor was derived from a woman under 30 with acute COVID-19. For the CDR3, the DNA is TGTGCCAGCAGCGTAGCCCGGGAGTCCTACAATGAGCAGTTCTTC. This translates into CASSVARESYNEQFF.